Listed below are T cell receptor beta chains from one sample, sequenced in a study of CD8+ T cells in alopecia areata. Method: immunoSEQ multiplex PCR; TCRdb's copy keeps in-frame clones and lacks some. Here the sample spans 95,000 to 150,000 clones, around 45% being singletons. Sequencing was carried out using NKG2D-low CD8+ T cells sorted from blood. All receptors come from a human donor with alopecia areata. CDR3s include the opening cysteine and the closing phenylalanine or tryptophan. A D gene is named only where the DNA matches it firmly.

TRBD1	TRBV2	CASSGTGGNEQFF
-	TRBV7-2	CASSLGEGILNTEAFF
TRBD2	TRBV28	CASSMGVEASGHYEQYF
-	TRBV19	CASSIVNTDTQYF
TRBD2	TRBV29-1	CSVERAGAYNEQFF
-	TRBV7-9	CASSLAGPAYEQYF
-	TRBV6-5	CASSYSPHGYEQYF
-	TRBV5-1	CASSFGTFSYEQYF
TRBD1	TRBV28	CASSGQGNQPQHF
TRBD1	TRBV5-1	CASSGTVHNEQFF
TRBD1	TRBV5-1	CASSPTGGSLETQYF
-	TRBV6-4	CASSPSGEEADTQYF
-	TRBV14	CASSQTNTGELFF
-	TRBV7-8	CASSLTAGDGYTF
TRBD2	TRBV29-1	CSVEAGGQETQYF
-	TRBV29-1	CSVVGPPSDEQYF
TRBD2	TRBV29-1	CSAEGPGLGSTGELFF
-	TRBV5-1	CASSLVEIAETQYF
-	TRBV29-1	CSVEDVPRELPTYEQYF
TRBD2	TRBV28	CASSYLAGDGNEQFF
-	TRBV29-1	CSVEGGELQETQYF
-	TRBV27	CASSFGTDQETQYF
TRBD1	TRBV29-1	CSVPLDSGGAYNEQFF
-	TRBV30	CAWEQAFF
-	TRBV27	CASSLSPNTEAFF
-	TRBV29-1	CSVPRSTDTQYF
-	TRBV5-6	CASSSFQETQYF
TRBD1	TRBV29-1	CSVTGLRTEAFF
-	TRBV7-2	CASSLGYNEQFF
-	TRBV29-1	CSVTSEDTGEPQHF
TRBD1	TRBV13	CASSQGTGDVTQYF
TRBD2	TRBV29-1	CSVGAPSGRLVTQYF
TRBD2	TRBV28	CASWGGSIRETQYF
-	TRBV7-8	CASSVAPIYEQYF
-	TRBV27	CASSQGETQYF
TRBD1	TRBV29-1	CSVEGDRGSWEQYF
-	TRBV4-1	CASSPRSDPNYGYTF
-	TRBV29-1	CSVVGGTTDTQYF
TRBD1	TRBV2	CASRAGQGGSYEQYF
TRBD1	TRBV12-5	CASGWGTGKADTQYF